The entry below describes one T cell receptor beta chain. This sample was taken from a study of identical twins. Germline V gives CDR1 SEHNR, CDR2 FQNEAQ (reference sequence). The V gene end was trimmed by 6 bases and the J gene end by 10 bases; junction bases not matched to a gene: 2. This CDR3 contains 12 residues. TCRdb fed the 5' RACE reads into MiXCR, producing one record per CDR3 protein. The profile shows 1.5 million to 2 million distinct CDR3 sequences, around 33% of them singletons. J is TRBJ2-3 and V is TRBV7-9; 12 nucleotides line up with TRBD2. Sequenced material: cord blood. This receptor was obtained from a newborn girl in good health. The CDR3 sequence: CASRLAGGAQYF. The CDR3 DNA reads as TGTGCCAGCAGACTAGCGGGGGGCGCGCAGTATTTT.